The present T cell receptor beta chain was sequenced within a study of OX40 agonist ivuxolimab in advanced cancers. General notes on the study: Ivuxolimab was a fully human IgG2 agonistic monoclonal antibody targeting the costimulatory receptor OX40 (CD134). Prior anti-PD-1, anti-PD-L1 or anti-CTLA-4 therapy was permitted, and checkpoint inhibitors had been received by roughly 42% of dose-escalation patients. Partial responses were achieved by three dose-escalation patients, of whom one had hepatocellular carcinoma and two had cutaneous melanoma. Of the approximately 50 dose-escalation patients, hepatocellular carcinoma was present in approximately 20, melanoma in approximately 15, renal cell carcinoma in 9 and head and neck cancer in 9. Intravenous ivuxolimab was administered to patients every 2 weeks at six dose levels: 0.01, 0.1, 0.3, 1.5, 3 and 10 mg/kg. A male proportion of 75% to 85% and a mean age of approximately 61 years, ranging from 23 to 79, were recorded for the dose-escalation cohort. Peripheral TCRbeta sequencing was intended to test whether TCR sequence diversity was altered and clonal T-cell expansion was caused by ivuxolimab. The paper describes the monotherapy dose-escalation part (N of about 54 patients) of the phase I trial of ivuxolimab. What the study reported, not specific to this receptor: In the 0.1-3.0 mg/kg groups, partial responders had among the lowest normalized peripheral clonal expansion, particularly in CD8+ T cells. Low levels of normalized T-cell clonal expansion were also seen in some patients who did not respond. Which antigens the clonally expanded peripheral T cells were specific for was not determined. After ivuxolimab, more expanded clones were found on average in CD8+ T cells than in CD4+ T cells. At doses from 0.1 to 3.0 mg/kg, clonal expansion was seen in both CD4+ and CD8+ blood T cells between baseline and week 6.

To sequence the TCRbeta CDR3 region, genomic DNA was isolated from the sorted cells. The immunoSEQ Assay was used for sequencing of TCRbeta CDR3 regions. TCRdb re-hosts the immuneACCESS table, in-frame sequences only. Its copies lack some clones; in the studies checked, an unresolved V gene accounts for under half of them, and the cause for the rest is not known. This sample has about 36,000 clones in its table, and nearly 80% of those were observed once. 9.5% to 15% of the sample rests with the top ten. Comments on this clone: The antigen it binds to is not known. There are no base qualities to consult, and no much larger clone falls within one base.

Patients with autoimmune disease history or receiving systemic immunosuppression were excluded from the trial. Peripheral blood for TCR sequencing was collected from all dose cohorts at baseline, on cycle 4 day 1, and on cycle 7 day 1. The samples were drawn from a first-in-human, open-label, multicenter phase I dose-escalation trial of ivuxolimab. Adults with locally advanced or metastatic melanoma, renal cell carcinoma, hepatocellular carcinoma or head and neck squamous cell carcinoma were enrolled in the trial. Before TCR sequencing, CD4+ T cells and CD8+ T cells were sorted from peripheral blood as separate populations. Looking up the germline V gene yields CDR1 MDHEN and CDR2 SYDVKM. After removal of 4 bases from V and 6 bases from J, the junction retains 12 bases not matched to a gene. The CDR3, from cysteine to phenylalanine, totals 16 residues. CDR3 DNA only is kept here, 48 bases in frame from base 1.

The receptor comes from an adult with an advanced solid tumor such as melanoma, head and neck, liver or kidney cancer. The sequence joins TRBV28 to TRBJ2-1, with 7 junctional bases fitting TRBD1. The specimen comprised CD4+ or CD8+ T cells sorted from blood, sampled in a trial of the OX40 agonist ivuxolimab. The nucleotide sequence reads TGTGCCAGCAGTTCCGACAGGGAATTGGATCGCAATGAGCAGTTCTTC. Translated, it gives CASSSDRELDRNEQFF.